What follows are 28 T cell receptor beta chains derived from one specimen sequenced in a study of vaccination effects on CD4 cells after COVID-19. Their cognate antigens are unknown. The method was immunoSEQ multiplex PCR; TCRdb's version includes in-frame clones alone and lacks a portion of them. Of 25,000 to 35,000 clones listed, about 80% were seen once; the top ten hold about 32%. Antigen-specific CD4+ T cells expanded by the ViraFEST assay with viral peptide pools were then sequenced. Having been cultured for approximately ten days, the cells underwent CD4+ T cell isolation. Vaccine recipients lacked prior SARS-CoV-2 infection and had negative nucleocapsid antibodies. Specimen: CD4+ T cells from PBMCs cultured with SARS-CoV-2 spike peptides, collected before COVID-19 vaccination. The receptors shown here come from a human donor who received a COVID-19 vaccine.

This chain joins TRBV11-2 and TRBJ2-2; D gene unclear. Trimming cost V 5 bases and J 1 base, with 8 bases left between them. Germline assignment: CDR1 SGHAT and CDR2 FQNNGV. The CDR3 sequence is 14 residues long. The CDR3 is CASSRTLNTGELFF. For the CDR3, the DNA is TGTGCCAGCAGCCGTACATTGAACACCGGGGAGCTGTTTTTT.

CDR3 bases: TGTGCCAGCAGTGATACGGGACAGGGGGCCTACGAGCAGTACTTC. Translation gives CASSDTGQGAYEQYF. This chain joins TRBV25-1 and TRBJ2-7, with TRBD1 matching 11 bases. CDR1 MGHDK and CDR2 SYGVNS come from the germline V gene. CDR3 length: 15 amino acids. The V and J ends lost 3 bases and 2 bases, in that order; junction bases with no gene match: 3.

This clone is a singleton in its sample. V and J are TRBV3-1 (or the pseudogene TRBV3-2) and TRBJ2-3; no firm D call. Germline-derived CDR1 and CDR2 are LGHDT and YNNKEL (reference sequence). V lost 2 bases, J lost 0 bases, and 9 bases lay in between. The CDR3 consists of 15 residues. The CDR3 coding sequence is TGTGCCAGCAGCCAAATCAGAACTAGCACAGATACGCAGTATTTT. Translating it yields CASSQIRTSTDTQYF.

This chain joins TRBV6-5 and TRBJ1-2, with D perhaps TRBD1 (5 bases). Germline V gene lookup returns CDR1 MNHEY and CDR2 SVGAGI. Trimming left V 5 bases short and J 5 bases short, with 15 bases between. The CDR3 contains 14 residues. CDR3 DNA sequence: TGTGCCAGCAGTAGAGACCCTGGGGGATATGGCTACACCTTC. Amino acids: CASSRDPGGYGYTF.

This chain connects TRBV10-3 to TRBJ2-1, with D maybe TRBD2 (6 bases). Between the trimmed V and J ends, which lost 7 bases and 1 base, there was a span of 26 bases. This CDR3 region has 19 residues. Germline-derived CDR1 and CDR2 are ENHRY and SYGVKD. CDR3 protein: CAIKLGTHIGGGSYNEQFF. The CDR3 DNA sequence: TGTGCCATCAAACTGGGGACTCACATAGGTGGGGGTTCCTACAATGAGCAGTTCTTC.

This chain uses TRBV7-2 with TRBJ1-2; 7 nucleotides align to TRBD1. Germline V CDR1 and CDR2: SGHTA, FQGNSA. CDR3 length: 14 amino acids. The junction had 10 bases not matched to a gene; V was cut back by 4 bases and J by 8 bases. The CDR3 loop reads CASSSPPGQRGYTF. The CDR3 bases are TGTGCCAGCAGCTCTCCTCCGGGACAGCGAGGCTACACCTTC.

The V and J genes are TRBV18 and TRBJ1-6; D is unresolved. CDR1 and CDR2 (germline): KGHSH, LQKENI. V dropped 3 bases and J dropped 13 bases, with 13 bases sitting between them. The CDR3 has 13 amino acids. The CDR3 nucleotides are TGTGCCAGCTCACCGGACTTAATTGGGCCCCTCCACTTT. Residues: CASSPDLIGPLHF.

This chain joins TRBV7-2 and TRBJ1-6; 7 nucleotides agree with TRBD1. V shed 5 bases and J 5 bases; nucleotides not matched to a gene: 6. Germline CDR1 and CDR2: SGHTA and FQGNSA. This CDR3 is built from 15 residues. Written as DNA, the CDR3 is TGTGCCAGCAGCCCAGTCGGGACAGATAATTCACCCCTCCACTTT. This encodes CASSPVGTDNSPLHF.

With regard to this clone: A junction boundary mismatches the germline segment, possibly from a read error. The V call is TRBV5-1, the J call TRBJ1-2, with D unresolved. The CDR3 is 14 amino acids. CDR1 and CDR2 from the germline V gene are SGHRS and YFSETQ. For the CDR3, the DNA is TGCGCCAGCAGCTTGGGGGGTACAGCGATATCGGTCTTCTTC. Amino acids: CASSLGGTAISVFF.

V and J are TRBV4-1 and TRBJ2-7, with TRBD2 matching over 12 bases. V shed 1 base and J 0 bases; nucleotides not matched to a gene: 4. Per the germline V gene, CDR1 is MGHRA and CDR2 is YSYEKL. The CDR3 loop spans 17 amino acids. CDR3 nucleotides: TGCGCCAGCAGCCAAGGTCTAGCGGGGGGGAGCTCCTACGAGCAGTACTTC. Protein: CASSQGLAGGSSYEQYF.

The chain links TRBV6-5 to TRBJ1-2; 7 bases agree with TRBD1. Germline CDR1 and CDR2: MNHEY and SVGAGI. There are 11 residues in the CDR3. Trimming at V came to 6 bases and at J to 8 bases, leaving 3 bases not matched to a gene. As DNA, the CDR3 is TGTGCCAGCAGGCGACAGGGAGGCTACACCTTC. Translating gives CASRRQGGYTF.

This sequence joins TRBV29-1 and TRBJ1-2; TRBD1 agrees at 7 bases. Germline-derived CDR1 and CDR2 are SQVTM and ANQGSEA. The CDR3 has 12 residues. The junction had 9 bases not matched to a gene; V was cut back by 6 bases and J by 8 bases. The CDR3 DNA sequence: TGCAGCGTGTACACCACAGGGGAGGGCTACACCTTC. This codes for CSVYTTGEGYTF.

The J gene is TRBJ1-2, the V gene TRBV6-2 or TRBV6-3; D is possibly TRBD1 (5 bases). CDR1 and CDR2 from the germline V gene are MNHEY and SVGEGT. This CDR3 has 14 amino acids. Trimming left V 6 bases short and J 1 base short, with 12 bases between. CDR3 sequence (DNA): TGTGCCAGCAGCCGGGACGGCAATAACTATGGCTACACCTTC. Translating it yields CASSRDGNNYGYTF.

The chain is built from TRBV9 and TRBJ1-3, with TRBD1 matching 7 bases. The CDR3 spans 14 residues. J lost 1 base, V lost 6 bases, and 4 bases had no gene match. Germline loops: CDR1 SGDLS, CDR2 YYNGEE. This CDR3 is CASTSTGSGNTIYF. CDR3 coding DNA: TGTGCCAGCACCTCGACAGGGTCTGGAAACACCATATATTTT.

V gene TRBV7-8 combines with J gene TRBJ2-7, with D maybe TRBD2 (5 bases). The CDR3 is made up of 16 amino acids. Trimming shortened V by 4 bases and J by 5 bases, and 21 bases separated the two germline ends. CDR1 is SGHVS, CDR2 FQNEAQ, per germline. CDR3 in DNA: TGTGCCAGCAGCTCCCGGGTGTGGACTGAAGGACACGAGCAGTACTTC. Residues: CASSSRVWTEGHEQYF.

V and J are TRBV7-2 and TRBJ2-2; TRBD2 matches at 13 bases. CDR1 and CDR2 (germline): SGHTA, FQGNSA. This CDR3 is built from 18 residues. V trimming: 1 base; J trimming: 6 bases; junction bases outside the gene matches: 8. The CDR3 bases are TGTGCCAGCAGCTTAGTTAGGACTAGCGGGAGATTCGCCGGGGAGCTGTTTTTT. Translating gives CASSLVRTSGRFAGELFF.

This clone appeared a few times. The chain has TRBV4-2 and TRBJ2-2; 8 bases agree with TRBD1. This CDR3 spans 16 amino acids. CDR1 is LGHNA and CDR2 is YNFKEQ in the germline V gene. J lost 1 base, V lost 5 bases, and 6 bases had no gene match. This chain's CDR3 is CASSTTGVGNTGELFF. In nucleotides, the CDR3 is TGTGCCAGCAGCACGACAGGGGTGGGGAACACCGGGGAGCTGTTTTTT.

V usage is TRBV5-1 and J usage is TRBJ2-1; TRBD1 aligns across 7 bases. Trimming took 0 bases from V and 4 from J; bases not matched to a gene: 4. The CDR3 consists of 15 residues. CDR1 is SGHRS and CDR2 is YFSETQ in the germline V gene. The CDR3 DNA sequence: TGCGCCAGCAGCTTGGGACAGGGCAAGTACAATGAGCAGTTCTTC. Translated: CASSLGQGKYNEQFF.

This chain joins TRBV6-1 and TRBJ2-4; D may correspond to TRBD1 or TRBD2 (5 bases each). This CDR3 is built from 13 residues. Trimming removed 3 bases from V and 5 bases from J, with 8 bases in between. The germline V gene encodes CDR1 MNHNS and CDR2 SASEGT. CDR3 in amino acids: CASSDRDQNIQYF. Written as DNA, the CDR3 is TGTGCCAGCAGTGACCGGGACCAAAACATTCAGTACTTC.

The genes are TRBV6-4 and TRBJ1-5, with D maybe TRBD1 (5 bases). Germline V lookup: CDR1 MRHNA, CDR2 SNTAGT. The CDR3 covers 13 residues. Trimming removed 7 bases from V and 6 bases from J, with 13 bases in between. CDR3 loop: CASTGRVSQPQHF. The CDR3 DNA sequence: TGTGCCAGCACTGGCAGGGTGAGTCAGCCCCAGCATTTT.

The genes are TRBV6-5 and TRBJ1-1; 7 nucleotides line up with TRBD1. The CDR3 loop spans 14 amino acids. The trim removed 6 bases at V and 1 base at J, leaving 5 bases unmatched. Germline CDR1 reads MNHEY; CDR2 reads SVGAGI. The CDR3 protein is CASRTGQANTEAFF. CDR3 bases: TGTGCCAGCAGAACAGGACAGGCGAACACTGAAGCTTTCTTT.

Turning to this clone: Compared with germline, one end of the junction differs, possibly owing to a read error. The CDR3 sequence is CASSRPQGTQYF. The CDR3, as DNA: TGTGCCAGCAGTCGGCCTCAAGGGACCCAGTACTTC. The chain employs TRBV27 and TRBJ2-5; no definite D call. From germline, CDR1 is MNHEY and CDR2 SMNVEV (reference sequence). The CDR3 totals 12 residues.

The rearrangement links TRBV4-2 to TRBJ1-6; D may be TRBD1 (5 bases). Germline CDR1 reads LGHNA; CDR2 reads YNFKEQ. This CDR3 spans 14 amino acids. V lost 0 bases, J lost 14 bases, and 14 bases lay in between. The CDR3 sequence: CASSQDRANSALHF. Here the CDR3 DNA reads TGTGCCAGCAGCCAAGACAGGGCCAATTCGGCCCTCCACTTT.

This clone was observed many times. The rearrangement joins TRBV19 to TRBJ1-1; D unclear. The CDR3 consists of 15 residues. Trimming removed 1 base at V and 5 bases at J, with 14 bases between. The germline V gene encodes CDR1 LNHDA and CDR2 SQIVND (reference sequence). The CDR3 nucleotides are TGTGCCAGTAGTATAGGAAGGTCGGGTAGGACTGAAGCTTTCTTT. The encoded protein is CASSIGRSGRTEAFF.

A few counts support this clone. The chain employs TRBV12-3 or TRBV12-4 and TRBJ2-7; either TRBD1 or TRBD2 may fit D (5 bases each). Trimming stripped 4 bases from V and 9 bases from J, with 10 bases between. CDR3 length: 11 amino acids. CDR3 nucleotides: TGTGCCAGCAGTTCCCGGGACGGGCAGTACTTC. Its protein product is CASSSRDGQYF.

This chain's CDR3 is CSVTTGRNTEAFF. CDR3 nucleotide sequence: TGCAGCGTTACGACAGGTAGGAACACTGAAGCTTTCTTT. This chain links TRBV29-1 with TRBJ1-1, with D perhaps TRBD1 (6 bases). CDR1 SQVTM and CDR2 ANQGSEA come from the germline V gene. Between the trimmed V and J ends, which lost 5 bases and 1 base, there was a span of 11 bases. CDR3 length: 13 residues.

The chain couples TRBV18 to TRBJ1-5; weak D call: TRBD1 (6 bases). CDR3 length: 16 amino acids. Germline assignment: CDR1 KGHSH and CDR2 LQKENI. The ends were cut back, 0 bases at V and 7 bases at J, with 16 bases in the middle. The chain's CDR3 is CASSPPPGALGQPQHF. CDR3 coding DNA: TGTGCCAGCTCACCACCCCCAGGGGCCCTGGGGCAGCCCCAGCATTTT.

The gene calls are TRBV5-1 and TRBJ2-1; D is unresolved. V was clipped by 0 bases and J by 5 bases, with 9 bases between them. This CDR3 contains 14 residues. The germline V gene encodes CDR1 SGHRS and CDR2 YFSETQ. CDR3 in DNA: TGCGCCAGCAGCTTGGGACACCCCAACAATGAGCAGTTCTTC. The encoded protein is CASSLGHPNNEQFF.